The clone carrying this TCR beta chain was detected once. When the RNA was reverse transcribed, random hexamers were used with an input of about 0.5 to 1 ug. TCRdb processed the immunoSEQ multiplex PCR reads anew with MiXCR; each CDR3 protein has one entry. Of around 130,000 distinct CDR3 sequences in the sample, under 95% were seen once. The data are from a study of CD8 T cells in Susac syndrome. Trimming stripped 1 base from V and 4 bases from J, with 11 bases between. This CDR3 has 15 amino acids. Germline CDR1 is MGHRA and CDR2 is YSYEKL. This chain uses TRBV4-1 with TRBJ1-5, with D unresolved. The sequence derives from a human donor with multiple sclerosis. Sequences were obtained from CD8+ T cells from PBMCs. CDR3 in DNA: TGCGCCAGCAGCCAAGTCTCGATGGCGAATCAGCCCCAGCATTTT. It is translated as CASSQVSMANQPQHF.